This TCR beta chain was found in a study of blood T cell repertoires in COVID-19. Study information: Acute-phase and convalescent COVID-19 samples originated in the United States, Italy and Spain. Nucleic acid was either cDNA or gDNA, and it came from T cells, B-cell-depleted T cells, or PBMCs.

This clone appeared once. Authors' methods: Amplification with reference gene primers provided the estimates of nucleated cell counts. Assay used: immunoSEQ multiplex PCR; TCRdb lists only in-frame clones, some missing. The V and J calls and clone size come from that table; D and trimming were worked out from the DNA. The table includes 25,000 to 35,000 clones, approximately 91% detected once. The germline V and J ends were trimmed by 2 bases and 5 bases, with 12 bases remaining between them. Germline V lookup: CDR1 KGHSH, CDR2 LQKENI. The CDR3 extends over 14 amino acids. The V and J genes are TRBV18 and TRBJ2-5; possibly TRBD2 for D (5 bases). The specimen was peripheral blood. This TCR was sampled from a human donor in a cohort sampled during active COVID-19. The CDR3 DNA follows: TGTGCCAGCTCACCAGTAGGGCGCGGGGAGACCCAGTACTTC. It codes for CASSPVGRGETQYF.